Listed here are 9 T cell receptor beta chains from one sample, sequenced in a study of response to subunit inactivated influenza vaccine. TCRdb reprocessed the RT-PCR reads via MiXCR and lists one record per CDR3 protein. The sample has roughly 620,000 distinct CDR3 sequences, approximately 10% seen once. The sample was also reused in another study, on T cells expressing NK-cell markers. Turning to that study: TCR beta cDNA was made by 5'RACE template switching with UMIs.

The sample in question was PBMCs from blood, obtained on the day of vaccination. The receptors were sampled from a man aged 50 to 59 who received an inactivated influenza vaccine.

In its sample, this clonotype was seen many times. This chain uses TRBV5-1 with TRBJ2-3, with D perhaps TRBD2 (5 bases). This CDR3 is 14 amino acids long. V shed 2 bases and J shed 2 bases, with 9 bases lying between them. Germline V gene data show CDR1 as SGHRS and CDR2 as YFSETQ. CDR3 amino acids: CASSLAVPTDTQYF. In DNA, the CDR3 is TGCGCCAGCAGCTTAGCGGTACCCACAGATACGCAGTATTTT.

This clonotype was seen only a few times. The rearrangement joins TRBV18 to TRBJ2-1; 11 nucleotides match TRBD2. Germline trimming cut 6 bases from V and 1 base from J; bases unmatched to any gene: 5. The CDR3 is 16 amino acids. Looked up from germline, CDR1 is KGHSH and CDR2 is LQKENI. CDR3 sequence: CASSGLAGHSYNEQFF. CDR3 nucleotides: TGTGCCAGCTCCGGACTAGCGGGTCATTCCTACAATGAGCAGTTCTTC.

The rearrangement joins TRBV18 to TRBJ2-7; D might be TRBD1 or TRBD2, each matching 5 bases. V was clipped by 5 bases and J by 1 base, with 18 bases between them. Germline CDR1 is KGHSH and CDR2 is LQKENI. The CDR3 spans 16 residues. The CDR3, as DNA: TGTGCCAGCTCAACTGGGAAATTGGGGGAATCCTACGAGCAGTACTTC. Amino acids: CASSTGKLGESYEQYF.

The CDR3 DNA follows: TGTGCCAGCAGCGCGGGGAGGAGCGGGAGCTCCTACAATGAGCAGTTCTTC. It yields the protein CASSAGRSGSSYNEQFF. The chain joins TRBV7-9 to TRBJ2-1; 8 bases line up with TRBD2. From germline, CDR1 is SEHNR and CDR2 FQNEAQ (reference sequence). This CDR3 is built from 17 residues. J gave up 0 bases and V 5 bases, and 9 bases lay outside the gene matches.

This chain links TRBV7-2 with TRBJ2-5; D is unclear. Germline CDR1 reads SGHTA; CDR2 reads FQGNSA. There are 14 residues in the CDR3. V was trimmed by 3 bases and J by 0 bases, leaving 8 bases between them. CDR3 DNA: TGTGCCAGCAGCTTCGCCAGCAACCAAGAGACCCAGTACTTC. As protein: CASSFASNQETQYF.

The rearrangement uses TRBV10-1 and TRBJ2-1; D unclear. Germline lookup yields CDR1 WNHNN and CDR2 SYGVQD (reference sequence). With 5 bases removed from V and 5 bases from J, the gap between germline ends came to 10 bases. The CDR3 contains 13 residues. CDR3 DNA: TGCGCCAGCAGTCTGACTGTTAACAATGAGCAGTTCTTC. Its translation is CASSLTVNNEQFF.

This clonotype appeared a few times. The chain combines TRBV29-1 with TRBJ2-7; 12 bases map to TRBD2. With 5 bases clipped from V and 0 bases from J, the junction kept 2 bases outside the gene matches. CDR1 is SQVTM and CDR2 is ANQGSEA in the germline V gene. This CDR3 is built from 14 residues. The CDR3 spells CSVILAGGSYEQYF. CDR3 bases: TGCAGCGTTATACTAGCGGGGGGCTCCTACGAGCAGTACTTC.

This chain links TRBV20-1 with TRBJ2-1; D not certain. The CDR3 sequence is 8 residues long. V was cut by 6 bases and J by 15 bases, with 9 bases left in between. Germline V gene sequence: CDR1 DFQATT, CDR2 SNEGSKA (reference sequence). CDR3: CSAQPWFF. For the CDR3, the DNA is TGCAGTGCCCAGCCTTGGTTCTTC.

A few counts support this clonotype. The rearrangement joins TRBV20-1 to TRBJ2-3; D possibly matches TRBD1 or TRBD2 (5 bases each). This CDR3 spans 12 amino acids. Trimming removed 6 bases from V and 6 bases from J, with 13 bases in between. CDR1 and CDR2 from the germline V gene are DFQATT and SNEGSKA (reference sequence). Here the CDR3 reads CSANRDRDTQYF. The CDR3 region has the DNA TGCAGTGCAAACCGGGACCGCGATACGCAGTATTTT.